Below, 17 T cell receptor beta chains from the same sample are listed, as sequenced in a study of blood T cell repertoires in COVID-19. Assay: immunoSEQ multiplex PCR; the TCRdb copy retains only in-frame clones and omits some. This repertoire shows about 140,000 clones, 76% found once; its top ten account for approximately 5%. The sequencing sample was made of peripheral blood. These receptors were obtained from a woman aged 80 or older with active or convalescent COVID-19.

The chain recombines TRBV28 with TRBJ2-1, with TRBD1 matching over 10 bases. The CDR3 consists of 16 residues. With V trimmed by 5 bases and J by 7 bases, 11 bases remained unmatched. CDR1 is MDHEN, CDR2 SYDVKM, per germline. The CDR3 protein is CASSPTGTGVVNEQFF. The CDR3 nucleotides are TGTGCCAGCAGTCCAACGGGGACAGGGGTAGTTAATGAGCAGTTCTTC.

This clone was seen a single time. The chain recombines TRBV6-4 with TRBJ1-1; 8 nucleotides line up with TRBD1. Trimming took 0 bases from V and 1 from J; bases not matched to a gene: 1. The CDR3 contains 15 residues. Looked up from germline, CDR1 is MRHNA and CDR2 is SNTAGT. The CDR3 sequence: CASSDSTGGNTEAFF. CDR3 nucleotides: TGTGCCAGCAGTGACTCAACAGGGGGGAACACTGAAGCTTTCTTT.

A few counts support this clone. The V call is TRBV30, the J call TRBJ1-1, with 11 bases lining up with TRBD1. The junction had 10 bases not matched to a gene; V was cut back by 5 bases and J by 5 bases. The CDR3 spans 15 residues. Per germline, CDR1 GTSNPN and CDR2 SVGIG (reference sequence). CDR3 DNA: TGTGCCTGGGCCCGCGACGGGACAGGGGGTACTGAAGCTTTCTTT. Amino acid sequence: CAWARDGTGGTEAFF.

The chain links TRBV28 to TRBJ2-5; 7 nucleotides match TRBD1. Germline V lookup: CDR1 MDHEN, CDR2 SYDVKM. There are 14 residues in the CDR3. Germline trimming cut 2 bases from V and 5 bases from J; bases unmatched to any gene: 5. This CDR3 reads CASSLDRVLETQYF. CDR3 DNA sequence: TGTGCCAGCAGTTTAGACAGGGTCCTGGAGACCCAGTACTTC.

This rearrangement joins TRBV9 to TRBJ2-2, with 8 bases fitting TRBD1. Trimming removed 0 bases from V and 4 bases from J; junction bases left unmatched: 11. The CDR3 is made up of 18 amino acids. Per germline, CDR1 SGDLS and CDR2 YYNGEE. The chain's CDR3 is CASSVEPRQGPGTGELFF. The CDR3 region has the DNA TGTGCCAGCAGCGTAGAACCGAGACAGGGGCCGGGCACCGGGGAGCTGTTTTTT.

The chain links TRBV27 to TRBJ2-7; D is ambiguous. Trimming cost V 6 bases and J 12 bases, with 15 bases left between them. This CDR3 is built from 11 residues. The germline V gene encodes CDR1 MNHEY and CDR2 SMNVEV (reference sequence). The CDR3 loop reads CASSTFRVWYF. CDR3 bases: TGTGCCAGCAGCACCTTCCGGGTTTGGTACTTC.

The chain recombines TRBV11-2 with TRBJ2-1, with 8 nucleotides matching TRBD1. Germline V gene lookup returns CDR1 SGHAT and CDR2 FQNNGV. The CDR3 extends over 14 amino acids. J lost 7 bases, V lost 7 bases, and 9 bases had no gene match. CDR3 DNA: TGTGCCAGCAATGGACAGGGTCTCGTTAATGAGCAGTTCTTC. Its translation is CASNGQGLVNEQFF. Drawing the rest from reference TRBV11-2 and TRBJ2-1, the complete variable domain is EAGVAQSPRYKIIEKRQSVAFWCNPISGHATLYWYQQILGQGPKLLIQFQNNGVVDDSQLPKDRFSAERLKGVDSTLKIQPAKLEDSAVYLCASNGQGLVNEQFFGPGTRLTVL.

J is TRBJ1-4 and V is TRBV20-1; 8 bases match TRBD1. V dropped 3 bases and J dropped 10; count of bases not matched to a gene: 16. Germline assignment: CDR1 DFQATT and CDR2 SNEGSKA (reference sequence). This CDR3 is 16 amino acids long. The CDR3 region has the DNA TGCAGTGCTAGTTTGGCCGAGGACAGGGCTCTAAGAAAACTGTTTTTT. This gives the protein CSASLAEDRALRKLFF.

The chain employs TRBV7-2 and TRBJ2-1; a possible D gene is TRBD1 (5 bases). This CDR3 is built from 13 residues. V lost 1 base and J 12 bases, leaving 13 bases between the germline ends. Germline V CDR1 and CDR2: SGHTA, FQGNSA. The CDR3 DNA sequence: TGTGCCAGCAGCTTAGGGGGCAGCGAGCCGCAGTTCTTC. Its translation: CASSLGGSEPQFF.

This chain connects TRBV21-1 to TRBJ2-7; the table's D call, TRBD1, was not checked against the DNA. TRBV21-1 is assigned pseudogene status. The CDR3 is made up of 14 amino acids. CDR3 bases: TGTGCCAGCCCGGGAGGCAGGGGGCTGTACGAGCAGTACTTC. As protein: CASPGGRGLYEQYF.

The chain links TRBV5-1 to TRBJ2-2; TRBD1 matches 10 bases. CDR1 SGHRS and CDR2 YFSETQ come from the germline V gene. The trim removed 0 bases at V and 4 bases at J, leaving 6 bases unmatched. This CDR3 contains 17 residues. As DNA, the CDR3 is TGCGCCAGCAGCTTGGCCGGGACAGGGGTACGCACCGGGGAGCTGTTTTTT. This sequence encodes CASSLAGTGVRTGELFF.

The V gene is TRBV11-1, the J gene TRBJ2-7; unclear D gene. The ends were cut back, 5 bases at V and 6 bases at J, with 11 bases in the middle. Germline V gene data show CDR1 as SGHAT and CDR2 as FQDESV (reference sequence). CDR3 length equals 12 residues. CDR3 protein: CASSNPEAEQYF. CDR3 nucleotide sequence: TGTGCCAGCAGCAATCCCGAGGCCGAGCAGTACTTC.

The chain is built from TRBV5-1 and TRBJ1-5; TRBD1 matches at 8 bases. Germline assignment: CDR1 SGHRS and CDR2 YFSETQ. V was pared by 5 bases and J by 9 bases, with 10 bases of the junction left unmatched. The CDR3 is 14 residues long. This CDR3 is CASRHSNGQGPQHF. CDR3 nucleotide sequence: TGCGCCAGCAGACATTCCAACGGACAGGGGCCCCAGCATTTT.

The CDR3 here is CASSADRARSGNTIYF. In nucleotides, the CDR3 is TGTGCCAGCAGCGCGGACAGGGCGCGCTCTGGAAACACCATATATTTT. The rearrangement uses TRBV9 and TRBJ1-3; 8 nucleotides line up with TRBD1. Germline assignment: CDR1 SGDLS and CDR2 YYNGEE. With V trimmed by 3 bases and J by 0 bases, 5 bases remained unmatched. The CDR3 runs 16 residues. The full variable domain, rest sourced from reference TRBV9 and TRBJ1-3, is DSGVTQTPKHLITATGQRVTLRCSPRSGDLSVYWYQQSLDQGLQFLIQYYNGEERAKGNILERFSAQQFPDLHSELNLSSLELGDSALYFCASSADRARSGNTIYFGEGSWLTVV.

The chain couples TRBV15 to TRBJ1-5, with D perhaps matching TRBD1 (6 bases). The CDR3 spans 18 residues. Germline values: CDR1 LNHNV, CDR2 YYDKDF (reference sequence). Trimming removed 1 base at V and 5 bases at J, with 21 bases between. The CDR3 reads CATSRGTVRTEGDQPQHF. The CDR3 region has the DNA TGTGCCACCAGCAGAGGAACGGTCAGGACAGAGGGGGATCAGCCCCAGCATTTT.

J is TRBJ2-3 and V is TRBV3-1 (or the pseudogene TRBV3-2); D is unresolved. Trimming pared 0 bases from V and 0 bases from J, leaving 13 bases between. The V gene's germline CDR1 is LGHDT and CDR2 YNNKEL (reference sequence). The CDR3 contains 17 residues. The CDR3: CASSQDLAAVSTDTQYF. The CDR3 DNA is TGTGCCAGCAGCCAAGATCTCGCGGCAGTTAGCACAGATACGCAGTATTTT.

The J gene is TRBJ1-1, the V gene TRBV5-1; TRBD1 might be the D (6 bases). Trimming removed 4 bases from V and 3 bases from J, with 16 bases in between. The CDR3 is 15 amino acids. Germline V gene data show CDR1 as SGHRS and CDR2 as YFSETQ. CDR3 sequence reads: CASSPVGGLDTEAFF. As DNA, the CDR3 is TGCGCCAGCAGCCCCGTGGGGGGGCTTGACACTGAAGCTTTCTTT.